The sequence of this T cell receptor beta chain was determined in a study of cytomegalovirus exposure and HLA in healthy donors. Study-wide results and limits: Being productive about 90% or about 30% of the time was typical of most TCR beta V segments in an earlier analysis. Compared with the roughly 670-donor mean, an Asian-associated ancestry cluster reportedly had fewer N-insertions, according to a later analysis.

The germline gives CDR1 LGHNA, CDR2 YNFKEQ. This CDR3 comprises 15 residues. J was trimmed by 2 bases and V by 5 bases; bases with no gene match: 2. Although they were nominally healthy when sampled, donors likely had unrecorded immune exposures. PCR employed 60 Vbeta and 13 Jbeta primers. Clones were read by immunoSEQ multiplex PCR, and TCRdb kept only the in-frame ones, dropping some. The sample lists 150,000 to 200,000 clones; more than 65% were seen once. As concerns this clone: What it binds is not known.

The chain has TRBV4-2 and TRBJ2-1; 11 bases fit TRBD2. The source of this sequence is a woman aged 30 to 39 in good health and CMV-seropositive. Material for sequencing was PBMCs. The CDR3 DNA sequence: TGTGCCAGCAGCGGTAGCGGGGGGGCCTACAATGAGCAGTTCTTC. Translation gives CASSGSGGAYNEQFF.